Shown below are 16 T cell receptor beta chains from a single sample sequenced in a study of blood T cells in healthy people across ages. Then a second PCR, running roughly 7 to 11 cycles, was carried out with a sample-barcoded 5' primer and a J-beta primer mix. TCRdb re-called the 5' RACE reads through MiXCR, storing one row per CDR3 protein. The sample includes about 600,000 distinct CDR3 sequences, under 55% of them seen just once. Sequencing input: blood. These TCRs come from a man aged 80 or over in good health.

The CDR3 reads CASSSDSGSTQYF. DNA of the CDR3: TGTGCCAGCAGTAGCGATAGCGGGAGTACGCAGTATTTT. This chain connects TRBV12-3 or TRBV12-4 to TRBJ2-3, with TRBD2 matching 9 bases. This CDR3 is built from 13 residues. Losses at the gene ends were 5 bases for V and 8 bases for J; bases not matched to a gene: 5.

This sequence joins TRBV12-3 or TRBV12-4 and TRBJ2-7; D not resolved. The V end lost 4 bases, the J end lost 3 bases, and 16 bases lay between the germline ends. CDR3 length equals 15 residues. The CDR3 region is CASSSDSAPLYEQYF. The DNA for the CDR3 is TGTGCCAGCAGTTCCGATTCAGCACCCCTCTACGAGCAGTACTTC.

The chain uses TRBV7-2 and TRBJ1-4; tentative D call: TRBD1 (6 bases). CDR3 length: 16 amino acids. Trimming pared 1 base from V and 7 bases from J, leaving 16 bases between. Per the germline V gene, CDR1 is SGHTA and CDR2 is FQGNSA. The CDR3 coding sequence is TGTGCCAGCAGCTTAGGGCACCAGGGGACCGGTGAAAAACTGTTTTTT. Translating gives CASSLGHQGTGEKLFF. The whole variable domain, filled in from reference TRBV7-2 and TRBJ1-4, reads GAGVSQSPSNKVTEKGKDVELRCDPISGHTALYWYRQSLGQGLEFLIYFQGNSAPDKSGLPSDRFSAERTGGSVSTLTIQRTQQEDSAVYLCASSLGHQGTGEKLFFGSGTQLSVL.

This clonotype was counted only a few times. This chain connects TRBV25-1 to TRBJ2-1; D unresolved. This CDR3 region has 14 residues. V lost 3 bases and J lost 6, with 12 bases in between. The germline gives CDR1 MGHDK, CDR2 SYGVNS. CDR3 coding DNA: TGTGCCAGCAGTGAGGGCGGAGACCTCAATGAGCAGTTCTTC. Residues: CASSEGGDLNEQFF.

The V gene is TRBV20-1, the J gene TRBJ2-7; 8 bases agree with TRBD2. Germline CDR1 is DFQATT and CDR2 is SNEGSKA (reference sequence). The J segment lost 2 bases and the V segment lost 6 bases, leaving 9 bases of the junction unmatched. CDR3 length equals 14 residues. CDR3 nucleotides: TGCAGTGCGGACTGGACTAGCAGAACCTACGAGCAGTACTTC. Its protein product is CSADWTSRTYEQYF.

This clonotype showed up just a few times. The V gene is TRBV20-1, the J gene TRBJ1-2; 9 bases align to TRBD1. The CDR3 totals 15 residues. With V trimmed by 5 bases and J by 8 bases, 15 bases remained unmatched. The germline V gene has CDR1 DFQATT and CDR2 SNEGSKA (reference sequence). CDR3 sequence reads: CSAPLGMGQGGGYTF. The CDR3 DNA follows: TGCAGTGCTCCATTGGGAATGGGACAGGGTGGCGGCTACACCTTC.

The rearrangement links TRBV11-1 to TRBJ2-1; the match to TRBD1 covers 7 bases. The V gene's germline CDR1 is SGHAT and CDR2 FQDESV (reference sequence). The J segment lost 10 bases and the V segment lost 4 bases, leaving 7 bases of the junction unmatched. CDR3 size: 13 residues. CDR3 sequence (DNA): TGTGCCAGCAGCTCCAAGGGGGCGAGAGAGCAGTTCTTC. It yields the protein CASSSKGAREQFF.

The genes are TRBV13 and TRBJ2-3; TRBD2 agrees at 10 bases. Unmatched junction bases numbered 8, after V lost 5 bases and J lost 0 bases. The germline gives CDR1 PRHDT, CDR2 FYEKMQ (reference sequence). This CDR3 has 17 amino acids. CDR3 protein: CASSESGRAPSTDTQYF. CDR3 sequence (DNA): TGTGCCAGCAGCGAAAGCGGGAGGGCCCCTAGCACAGATACGCAGTATTTT.

This chain's CDR3 is CATSDGQKAFF. CDR3 nucleotides: TGTGCCACCAGTGACGGACAGAAGGCTTTCTTT. The chain links TRBV24-1 to TRBJ1-1; a possible D gene is TRBD1 (6 bases). V lost 4 bases and J lost 11, with 10 bases in between. CDR1 is KGHDR and CDR2 is SFDVKD in the germline V gene. The CDR3 has 11 amino acids.

For the CDR3, the DNA is TGTGCCAGCAGCTCCTTTCTCGGCGAGCAGTACTTC. Protein product: CASSSFLGEQYF. V usage is TRBV7-2 and J usage is TRBJ2-7; D gene ambiguous. Germline V CDR1 and CDR2: SGHTA, FQGNSA. V was pared by 4 bases and J by 6 bases, with 10 bases between. This CDR3 has 12 residues.

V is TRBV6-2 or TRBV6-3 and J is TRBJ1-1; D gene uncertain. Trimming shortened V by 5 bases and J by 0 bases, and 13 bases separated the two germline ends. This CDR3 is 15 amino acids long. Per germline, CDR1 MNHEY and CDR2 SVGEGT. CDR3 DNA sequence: TGTGCCAGCAGTCCGCCGGGCTTTTTGAACACTGAAGCTTTCTTT. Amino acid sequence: CASSPPGFLNTEAFF.

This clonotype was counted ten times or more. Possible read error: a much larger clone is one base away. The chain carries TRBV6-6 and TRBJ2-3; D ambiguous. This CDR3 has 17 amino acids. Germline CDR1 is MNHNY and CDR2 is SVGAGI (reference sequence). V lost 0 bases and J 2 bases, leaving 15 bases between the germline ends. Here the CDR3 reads CASSYSNAASDTDTQYF. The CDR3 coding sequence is TGTGCCAGCAGTTACTCGAATGCGGCGTCGGACACAGATACGCAGTATTTT.

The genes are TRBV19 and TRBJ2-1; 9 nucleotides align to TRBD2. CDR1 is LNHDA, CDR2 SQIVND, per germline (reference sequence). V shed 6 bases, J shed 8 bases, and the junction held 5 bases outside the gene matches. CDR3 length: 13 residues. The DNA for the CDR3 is TGTGCCAGTAGAAATAGCGGGAGTGATGAGCAGTTCTTC. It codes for CASRNSGSDEQFF. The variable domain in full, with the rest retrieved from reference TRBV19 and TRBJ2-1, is DGGITQSPKYLFRKEGQNVTLSCEQNLNHDAMYWYRQDPGQGLRLIYYSQIVNDFQKGDIAEGYSVSREKKESFPLTVTSAQKNPTAFYLCASRNSGSDEQFFGPGTRLTVL.

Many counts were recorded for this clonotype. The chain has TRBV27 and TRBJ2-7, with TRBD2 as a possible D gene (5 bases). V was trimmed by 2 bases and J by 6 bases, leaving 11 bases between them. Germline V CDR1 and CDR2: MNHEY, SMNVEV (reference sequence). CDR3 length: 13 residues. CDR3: CASSLRRAGEQYF. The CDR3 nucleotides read TGTGCCAGCAGTTTAAGGCGGGCTGGCGAGCAGTACTTC.

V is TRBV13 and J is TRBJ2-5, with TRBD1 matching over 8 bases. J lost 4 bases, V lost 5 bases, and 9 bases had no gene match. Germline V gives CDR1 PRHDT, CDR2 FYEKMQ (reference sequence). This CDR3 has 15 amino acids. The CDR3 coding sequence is TGTGCCAGCAGCGCAGGACAGGGTTTCGCAGAGACCCAGTACTTC. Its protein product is CASSAGQGFAETQYF. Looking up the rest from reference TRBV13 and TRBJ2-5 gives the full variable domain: AAGVIQSPRHLIKEKRETATLKCYPIPRHDTVYWYQQGPGQDPQFLISFYEKMQSDKGSIPDRFSAQQFSDYHSELNMSSLELGDSALYFCASSAGQGFAETQYFGPGTRLLVL.

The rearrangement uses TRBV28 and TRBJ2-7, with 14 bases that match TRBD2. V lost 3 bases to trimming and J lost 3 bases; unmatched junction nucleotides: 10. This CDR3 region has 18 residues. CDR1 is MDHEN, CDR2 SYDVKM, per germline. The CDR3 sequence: CASSFLKSGLAGGYEQYF. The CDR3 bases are TGTGCCAGCAGTTTTCTTAAGAGCGGACTAGCGGGAGGCTACGAGCAGTACTTC.